The TCR beta chain under discussion was sequenced for a study of siplizumab effects on memory and regulatory T cells. This clone showed up just once. The CDR3 runs 15 residues. Germline CDR1 ENHRY, CDR2 SYGVKD. Trimming removed 4 bases at V and 5 bases at J, with 16 bases between. Some 10^5 TCR templates were measured in each sample. The table came from immunoSEQ multiplex PCR; TCRdb's copy has only in-frame clones and leaves some out. The data hold about 91,000 clones, with over 95% observed a single time. V gene TRBV10-3 combines with J gene TRBJ2-3; D is ambiguous. Material: naive CD4+ T cells sorted from blood. This receptor was obtained from a human donor in good health. The CDR3 sequence is CAISAKDLLGDTQYF. The DNA of the CDR3 is TGTGCCATCAGTGCAAAGGATCTCCTGGGAGATACGCAGTATTTT.